A single sample gave rise to the 22 T cell receptor beta chains below, sequenced in a study of identical twins. TCRdb re-derived calls from the 5' RACE reads in MiXCR, one entry per CDR3 protein. The sample includes fewer than 650,000 distinct CDR3 sequences, around 7.4% seen only once; the top ten take around 1.6%. The same data also contributed to another study, on yellow fever vaccine responses in identical twins.

What was sequenced was PBMCs. These receptors all come from a woman between 18 and 29 years old in good health.

The rearrangement joins TRBV12-3 or TRBV12-4 to TRBJ2-7; D is unresolved. Trimming removed 4 bases from V and 5 bases from J, with 12 bases in between. The CDR3 is made up of 13 amino acids. CDR3 loop: CASSSLSIDEQYF. The CDR3 bases are TGTGCCAGCAGTTCCTTGAGTATTGACGAGCAGTACTTC.

This chain uses TRBV12-3 or TRBV12-4 with TRBJ1-1; D possibly corresponds to TRBD1 (5 bases). The CDR3 consists of 16 residues. Trimming removed 5 bases from V and 2 bases from J, with 18 bases in between. The chain's CDR3 is CASSLGPQGYNTEAFF. For the CDR3, the DNA is TGTGCCAGCAGTCTTGGGCCCCAGGGCTACAACACTGAAGCTTTCTTT.

There are many counts of this clonotype. V usage is TRBV12-3 or TRBV12-4 and J usage is TRBJ1-5; D perhaps matches TRBD1 (5 bases). Trimming shortened V by 5 bases and J by 1 base, and 9 bases separated the two germline ends. The CDR3 length is 14 residues. CDR3 sequence (DNA): TGTGCCAGCAGTCTGTGGGACAGCAATCAGCCCCAGCATTTT. Its translation: CASSLWDSNQPQHF.

This clonotype was seen a handful of times. The chain is built from TRBV9 and TRBJ2-7, with D unresolved. This CDR3 spans 14 amino acids. Germline V lookup: CDR1 SGDLS, CDR2 YYNGEE. V shed 2 bases and J shed 0 bases, with 9 bases lying between them. The CDR3 nucleotides are TGTGCCAGCAGCGTCCTCAGCAGCTCCTACGAGCAGTACTTC. The encoded protein is CASSVLSSSYEQYF.

The V gene is TRBV20-1, the J gene TRBJ2-7; D is ambiguous. The V and J ends lost 4 bases and 4 bases respectively, with 17 bases between them. The CDR3 runs 14 residues. Germline V gene lookup returns CDR1 DFQATT and CDR2 SNEGSKA (reference sequence). The CDR3 DNA follows: TGCAGTGCTACCCGCCCTGACTTCGGTTACGAGCAGTACGTC. Translated: CSATRPDFGYEQYV.

This clonotype was detected a few times. The chain uses TRBV7-9 and TRBJ1-5, with D possibly matching TRBD1 (5 bases). Germline assignment: CDR1 SEHNR and CDR2 FQNEAQ (reference sequence). The CDR3 consists of 14 residues. V was trimmed by 2 bases and J by 6 bases, leaving 11 bases between them. The CDR3 is CASSLLGESQPQHF. The CDR3 DNA reads TGTGCCAGCAGCTTATTGGGGGAATCTCAGCCCCAGCATTTT.

Only a few counts were recorded for this clonotype. The V call is TRBV10-1, the J call TRBJ2-2; D may match TRBD1 or TRBD2 (5 bases each). This CDR3 spans 15 amino acids. V dropped 4 bases and J dropped 1 base, with 10 bases sitting between them. From germline, CDR1 is WNHNN and CDR2 SYGVQD (reference sequence). CDR3 residues: CASSGGNLNTGELFF. CDR3 in DNA: TGCGCCAGCAGTGGGGGGAACCTGAACACCGGGGAGCTGTTTTTT.

In this sample, this clonotype turned up a few times. This chain joins TRBV7-3 and TRBJ2-7; the match to TRBD2 covers 7 bases. The CDR3 contains 15 residues. The germline CDR1 and CDR2 sequences are SGHTA and FQGTGA. Trimming cost V 2 bases and J 4 bases; bases outside gene matches: 8. CDR3 sequence (DNA): TGTGCCAGCAGCTTATCCGCGGGAGAACAATACGAGCAGTACTTC. This codes for CASSLSAGEQYEQYF.

The chain joins TRBV15 to TRBJ2-1; D is possibly TRBD1 or TRBD2 (5 bases each). The germline CDR1 and CDR2 sequences are LNHNV and YYDKDF (reference sequence). This CDR3 has 16 amino acids. Trimming took 1 base from V and 5 from J, leaving 15 bases between them. The CDR3 DNA follows: TGTGCCACCAGCAGAGGGGACCGAACGATGGACAATGAGCAGTTCTTC. This sequence encodes CATSRGDRTMDNEQFF. Full variable domain (outside the CDR3, taken from reference TRBV15 and TRBJ2-1): DAMVIQNPRYQVTQFGKPVTLSCSQTLNHNVMYWYQQKSSQAPKLLFHYYDKDFNNEADTPDNFQSRRPNTSFCFLDIRSPGLGDTAMYLCATSRGDRTMDNEQFFGPGTRLTVL.

The V call is TRBV29-1, the J call TRBJ2-1; unclear D gene. V was shortened by 6 bases and J by 3 bases, with 9 bases between the two germline ends. Germline values: CDR1 SQVTM, CDR2 ANQGSEA. This CDR3 comprises 12 residues. In DNA form, the CDR3 reads TGCAGCGTGCAACAAAGCTACAATGAGCAGTTCTTC. This sequence encodes CSVQQSYNEQFF.

Here the CDR3 DNA reads TGTGCCAGCAGCTCAAAGCCGCAGGGCTCTGAAGCTTTCTTT. Protein sequence: CASSSKPQGSEAFF. The chain carries TRBV11-2 and TRBJ1-1; possibly TRBD1 for D (5 bases). CDR3 length equals 14 residues. CDR1 is SGHAT and CDR2 is FQNNGV in the germline V gene. Deletions cut 4 bases from V and 6 bases from J, with 15 bases between.

There are many counts of this clonotype. The chain has TRBV20-1 and TRBJ2-3, with 8 bases identical to TRBD1. CDR3 size: 14 residues. V shed 5 bases, J shed 5 bases, and the junction held 9 bases outside the gene matches. Germline V gene data show CDR1 as DFQATT and CDR2 as SNEGSKA (reference sequence). The DNA for the CDR3 is TGCAGTGCTTACACCGGGACAGGCGGAGATACGCAGTATTTT. It encodes CSAYTGTGGDTQYF.

This chain joins TRBV7-3 and TRBJ2-3, with TRBD2 identical over 15 bases. Looked up from germline, CDR1 is SGHTA and CDR2 is FQGTGA. The V gene end was trimmed by 4 bases and the J gene end by 8 bases; junction bases not matched to a gene: 7. There are 16 residues in the CDR3. The CDR3 coding sequence is TGTGCCAGCAGCTCCTGGACTAGCGGGAGGGTCCGTACGCAGTATTTT. Amino acids: CASSSWTSGRVRTQYF. Together with reference TRBV7-3 and TRBJ2-3, the CDR3 gives the full variable domain: GAGVSQTPSNKVTEKGKYVELRCDPISGHTALYWYRQSLGQGPEFLIYFQGTGAADDSGLPNDRFFAVRPEGSVSTLKIQRTERGDSAVYLCASSSWTSGRVRTQYFGPGTRLTVL.

CDR3 protein: CASGGGTNQPQHF. The CDR3 region has the DNA TGTGCCAGCGGAGGTGGGACTAATCAGCCCCAGCATTTT. V gene TRBV28 combines with J gene TRBJ1-5; possible D gene TRBD1, 5 bases. The CDR3 consists of 13 residues. Trimming cost V 8 bases and J 4 bases, with 12 bases left between them. CDR1 is MDHEN and CDR2 is SYDVKM in the germline V gene.

This chain joins TRBV2 and TRBJ2-7, with no clear D. V lost 10 bases to trimming and J lost 1 base, with 17 bases between them. The germline CDR1 and CDR2 sequences are SNHLY and FYNNEI. CDR3 length: 14 amino acids. The CDR3 nucleotides read TGTGCCACCCGCCGTACACGTAATTCCTACGAGCAGTACTTC. Translation: CATRRTRNSYEQYF.

This rearrangement joins TRBV28 to TRBJ2-7, with 7 bases fitting TRBD2. The CDR3 extends over 15 amino acids. V lost 4 bases to trimming and J lost 3 bases; unmatched junction nucleotides: 9. Germline CDR1 is MDHEN and CDR2 is SYDVKM. This CDR3 is CASSSHSSGGYEQYF. CDR3 bases: TGTGCCAGCAGTTCCCACTCGTCGGGGGGCTACGAGCAGTACTTC.

This clonotype has ten or more counts. Here the CDR3 reads CASSQGQGTTPLHF. The CDR3 DNA follows: TGTGCCAGCAGCCAGGGACAGGGAACAACACCCCTCCACTTT. V usage is TRBV3-1 and J usage is TRBJ1-6, with 9 positions matching TRBD1. Germline V lookup: CDR1 LGHDT, CDR2 YNNKEL (reference sequence). This CDR3 region has 14 residues. V lost 3 bases to trimming and J lost 11 bases; unmatched junction nucleotides: 5.

In its sample, this clonotype was seen many times. The V and J genes are TRBV28 and TRBJ2-2; tentative D call: TRBD2 (6 bases). Trimming pared 4 bases from V and 5 bases from J, leaving 17 bases between. Germline V gene data show CDR1 as MDHEN and CDR2 as SYDVKM. CDR3 length: 16 residues. This CDR3 is CASSSPGLLFTGELFF. CDR3 nucleotide sequence: TGTGCCAGCAGTTCCCCCGGACTACTCTTTACCGGGGAGCTGTTTTTT.

This clonotype was counted a few times. For the CDR3, the DNA is TGCAGTGCTAGAGATACCTCGCCGAGCCAAGAGACCCAGTACTTC. It codes for CSARDTSPSQETQYF. This rearrangement joins TRBV20-1 to TRBJ2-5, with D uncertain. Trimming pared 0 bases from V and 1 base from J, leaving 12 bases between. The CDR3 is made up of 15 amino acids. Germline V CDR1 and CDR2: DFQATT, SNEGSKA (reference sequence).

The table lists this clonotype with a few counts. V is TRBV20-1 and J is TRBJ1-2; D not resolved. The CDR3 spans 11 residues. The germline V and J ends were trimmed by 3 bases and 6 bases, with 8 bases remaining between them. Germline assignment: CDR1 DFQATT and CDR2 SNEGSKA (reference sequence). CDR3 in DNA: TGCAGTGCTAGCGGCACCGATGGCTACACCTTC. Encoded protein: CSASGTDGYTF.

This clonotype was counted only a few times. The J gene is TRBJ2-1, the V gene TRBV5-1; 10 bases are shared with TRBD2. This CDR3 has 19 residues. Losses at the gene ends were 7 bases for V and 2 bases for J; bases not matched to a gene: 18. Germline loops: CDR1 SGHRS, CDR2 YFSETQ. For the CDR3, the DNA is TGCGCCAGCGCACCCCGGGAAGGTAGCGGGAGGTTTCCCTACAATGAGCAGTTCTTC. Protein product: CASAPREGSGRFPYNEQFF.

This clonotype was seen many times. J is TRBJ2-1 and V is TRBV12-3 or TRBV12-4; 9 nucleotides agree with TRBD1. V shed 6 bases, J shed 7 bases, and the junction held 10 bases outside the gene matches. This CDR3 region has 15 residues. CDR3 in DNA: TGTGCCAGCAGGGGCGGGGACAGGGAGGGAAATGAGCAGTTCTTC. Translated: CASRGGDREGNEQFF.